Below, 18 T cell receptor beta chains from the same sample are listed, as sequenced in a study of blood T cells in healthy people across ages. A sample-barcoded 5' primer and a J-beta primer mix were used in a second PCR of roughly 7 to 11 cycles. Each CDR3 protein is one row after TCRdb ran MiXCR on the 5' RACE reads. Of approximately 810,000 distinct CDR3 sequences listed, under 30% were seen once; the top ten hold roughly 17%. The specimen sequenced was blood. The receptors were gathered from a woman older than 75 in good health.

In regard to this clonotype: It is likely a read error, because the conserved phenylalanine at the end of the CDR3 is missing. The V call is TRBV12-3 or TRBV12-4, the J call TRBJ2-3; tentatively, D is TRBD1 or TRBD2 (6 bases each). This CDR3 has 13 residues. V lost 7 bases to trimming and J lost 3 bases, with 11 bases between them. CDR3 DNA: TGTGCCAGCAAAATAGGGGGGACAGATACGCAGTATTCT. It is translated as CASKIGGTDTQYS.

The chain joins TRBV11-3 to TRBJ1-6; D remains ambiguous. The germline V and J ends were trimmed by 4 bases and 10 bases, with 11 bases remaining between them. Germline CDR1 SGHNT, CDR2 YENEEA. This CDR3 comprises 13 residues. The chain's CDR3 is CASSWPGESPLHF. The CDR3 DNA reads TGTGCCAGCAGCTGGCCCGGGGAATCACCCCTCCACTTT.

This clonotype was observed a few times. The rearrangement uses TRBV12-3 or TRBV12-4 and TRBJ1-1; tentatively, D is TRBD1 (5 bases). Trimming removed 1 base at V and 5 bases at J, with 11 bases between. The CDR3 has 14 residues. CDR3: CASSLGWGSTEAFF. CDR3 nucleotide sequence: TGTGCCAGCAGTTTAGGGTGGGGGTCTACTGAAGCTTTCTTT.

The CDR3: CASKGHLSGNTIYF. The CDR3 region has the DNA TGCGCCAGCAAGGGACATCTTTCTGGAAACACCATATATTTT. The J gene is TRBJ1-3, the V gene TRBV5-1; D is possibly TRBD1 (6 bases). Germline CDR1 and CDR2: SGHRS and YFSETQ. Trimming removed 6 bases from V and 1 base from J, with 11 bases in between. The CDR3 totals 14 residues.

This rearrangement joins TRBV3-1 to TRBJ2-1, with a tentative D call TRBD2 (6 bases). V was shortened by 1 base and J by 4 bases, with 8 bases between the two germline ends. The CDR3 sequence is 14 residues long. CDR1 and CDR2 from the germline V gene are LGHDT and YNNKEL (reference sequence). The CDR3 sequence is CASSQVAGYNEQFF. As DNA, the CDR3 is TGTGCCAGCAGCCAAGTCGCGGGATACAATGAGCAGTTCTTC.

This clonotype was seen many times. The chain has TRBV6-5 and TRBJ1-6; 7 bases map to TRBD1. This CDR3 has 18 residues. The germline V gene encodes CDR1 MNHEY and CDR2 SVGAGI. After removal of 2 bases from V and 8 bases from J, the junction contained 15 bases not matched to a gene. The CDR3 loop reads CASSYANPLYRGYSPLHF. The CDR3 coding sequence is TGTGCCAGCAGTTACGCTAATCCCCTCTACAGGGGTTATTCACCCCTCCACTTT.

The rearrangement uses TRBV7-2 and TRBJ2-4, with 11 bases identical to TRBD2. CDR3 length: 14 amino acids. Germline V gives CDR1 SGHTA, CDR2 FQGNSA. With V trimmed by 4 bases and J by 13 bases, 9 bases remained unmatched. The CDR3 DNA reads TGTGCCAGCAGCTATAGCGGGGGGGCGGGAGAGCAGTACTTC. It is translated as CASSYSGGAGEQYF.

V gene TRBV6-5 combines with J gene TRBJ1-6; no reliable D call. This CDR3 comprises 16 residues. Germline CDR1 is MNHEY and CDR2 is SVGAGI. V lost 7 bases to trimming and J lost 2 bases, with 15 bases between them. CDR3 sequence reads: CASILLLGPYNSPLHF. The CDR3 DNA reads as TGTGCCAGCATCCTACTCCTTGGCCCCTATAATTCACCCCTCCACTTT.

This clonotype was found many times. V gene TRBV6-2 or TRBV6-3 combines with J gene TRBJ1-6; 7 nucleotides line up with TRBD1. The CDR3 loop spans 17 amino acids. J gave up 7 bases and V 2 bases, and 11 bases lay outside the gene matches. Germline CDR1 is MNHEY and CDR2 is SVGEGT. The CDR3 reads CASSYRQGELNNSPLHF. The DNA for the CDR3 is TGTGCCAGCAGTTACCGACAGGGAGAATTGAACAATTCACCCCTCCACTTT.

This clonotype was found a few times. Given a much more abundant clone one base away, this may be a read error. The CDR3 DNA reads as TGTGCCAGCGGTTTATCAGGGTCCACCCCAATAGGGGAGCAGTTCTTC. Translation gives CASGLSGSTPIGEQFF. The chain recombines TRBV12-3 or TRBV12-4 with TRBJ2-1; possible D gene TRBD1, 5 bases. This CDR3 spans 16 amino acids.

The gene calls are TRBV10-3 and TRBJ1-1, with no clear D. Germline-derived CDR1 and CDR2 are ENHRY and SYGVKD. The CDR3 length is 13 residues. Trimming pared 2 bases from V and 8 bases from J, leaving 12 bases between. The CDR3 spells CAISEGEAREAFF. The DNA for the CDR3 is TGTGCCATCAGTGAGGGGGAGGCGAGGGAAGCTTTCTTT.

This clonotype occurred many times. The rearrangement uses TRBV28 and TRBJ2-1; 10 bases map to TRBD2. The ends lost 7 bases at V and 9 bases at J; junction bases unmatched: 12. Germline V gene data show CDR1 as MDHEN and CDR2 as SYDVKM. There are 15 residues in the CDR3. The CDR3 DNA reads TGTGCCAGCATAACCGACTCTAGCGGGGGAGGTGAGCAGTTCTTC. Protein: CASITDSSGGGEQFF. The whole variable domain, filled in from reference TRBV28 and TRBJ2-1, reads DVKVTQSSRYLVKRTGEKVFLECVQDMDHENMFWYRQDPGLGLRLIYFSYDVKMKEKGDIPEGYSVSREKKERFSLILESASTNQTSMYLCASITDSSGGGEQFFGPGTRLTVL.

A remark on this clonotype: Given a much more abundant clone one base away, this may be a read error. The genes are TRBV12-3 or TRBV12-4 and TRBJ2-5; TRBD2 aligns across 8 bases. V shed 5 bases, J shed 1 base, and the junction held 6 bases outside the gene matches. This CDR3 has 15 residues. In DNA form, the CDR3 reads TGTGCCAGCAGTGCCCAGCGGGGGCGCCAAGAGACCCAGTACTTC. As protein: CASSAQRGRQETQYF.

Ten or more counts support this clonotype. The J gene is TRBJ2-1, the V gene TRBV7-9, with TRBD2 matching 8 bases. Germline V gene lookup returns CDR1 SEHNR and CDR2 FQNEAQ (reference sequence). This CDR3 is built from 12 residues. Trimming took 5 bases from V and 10 from J; bases not matched to a gene: 4. In DNA, the CDR3 is TGTGCCAGCAGCCCCCGGACTAGCGAGCAGTTCTTC. This encodes CASSPRTSEQFF. Using reference TRBV7-9 and TRBJ2-1 for the parts outside the CDR3, the full variable domain is DTGVSQNPRHKITKRGQNVTFRCDPISEHNRLYWYRQTLGQGPEFLTYFQNEAQLEKSRLLSDRFSAERPKGSFSTLEIQRTEQGDSAMYLCASSPRTSEQFFGPGTRLTVL.

Only a few counts were recorded for this clonotype. The chain has TRBV6-4 and TRBJ1-2, with D perhaps TRBD1 (6 bases). This CDR3 region has 17 residues. CDR1 MRHNA and CDR2 SNTAGT come from the germline V gene. V dropped 0 bases and J dropped 4 bases, with 18 bases sitting between them. The CDR3 bases are TGTGCCAGCAGTGACTCCAGGGGAAAAGGTCTATTCTATGGCTACACCTTC. Translated, it gives CASSDSRGKGLFYGYTF.

The chain recombines TRBV20-1 with TRBJ2-1; 9 bases line up with TRBD2. Germline trimming cut 6 bases from V and 5 bases from J; bases unmatched to any gene: 8. This CDR3 comprises 14 residues. Germline CDR1 is DFQATT and CDR2 is SNEGSKA (reference sequence). The DNA for the CDR3 is TGCAGTGCGCCTCTAGCGGGGAGAAACAATGAGCAGTTCTTC. Protein: CSAPLAGRNNEQFF.

CDR3: CASSLRGTSGLGGTGELFF. DNA for the CDR3: TGTGCCAGCAGCCTCCGAGGGACTAGCGGTTTAGGCGGCACCGGGGAGCTGTTTTTT. The genes are TRBV7-2 and TRBJ2-2; 11 bases are a match to TRBD2. Germline V CDR1 and CDR2: SGHTA, FQGNSA. The trim removed 5 bases at V and 4 bases at J, leaving 15 bases unmatched. The CDR3 runs to 19 residues.

This chain uses TRBV7-9 with TRBJ2-1, with 7 bases matching TRBD1. The DNA end lines up better with TRBJ2-7; the J call may be wrong. The CDR3 consists of 15 residues. Germline V gene data show CDR1 as SEHNR and CDR2 as FQNEAQ (reference sequence). The CDR3 nucleotides read TGTGCCAGCAGGGGACAGAGGGGGACCTACAATGAGCAGTACTTC. Protein product: CASRGQRGTYNEQYF.